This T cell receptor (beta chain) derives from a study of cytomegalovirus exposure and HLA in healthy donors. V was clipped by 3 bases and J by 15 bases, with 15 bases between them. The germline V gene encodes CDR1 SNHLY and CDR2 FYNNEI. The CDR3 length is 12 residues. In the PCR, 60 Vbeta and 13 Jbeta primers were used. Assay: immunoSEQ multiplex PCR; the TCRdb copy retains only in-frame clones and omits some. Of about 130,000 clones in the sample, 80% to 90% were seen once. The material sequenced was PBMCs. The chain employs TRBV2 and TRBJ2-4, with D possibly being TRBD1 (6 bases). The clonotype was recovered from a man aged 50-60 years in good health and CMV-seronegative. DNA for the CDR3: TGTGCCAGCAGTGAGTATCAGGGACAACGGTACTTC. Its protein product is CASSEYQGQRYF.